The present T cell receptor beta chain was sequenced within a study of T cells in Graves' hyperthyroidism and ophthalmopathy. Study-level information: Staff took peripheral blood when the initial diagnosis was made, before any treatment began.

Many counts were recorded for this clonotype. Regions amplified from RNA transcripts were the TCR beta CDR3 regions. A set of HTBI primers served as the primers for a first-round RT-PCR of the TCR CDR3. In TCRdb, the multiplex PCR reads were re-called with MiXCR into one record per CDR3 protein. The sample records fewer than 500,000 distinct CDR3 sequences, about 14% being singletons. Disease duration was under 3 months in the ophthalmopathy patients, who also had a Clinical Activity Score of at least 3 and a NOSPECS grade of at least 4. Diagnosis rested on symptoms, serum thyroxine and TRAb, thyroid ultrasound, and orbital computed tomography. Fresh 10 ml peripheral blood yielded PBMCs. The germline CDR1 and CDR2 sequences are MDHEN and SYDVKM. The ends were cut back, 6 bases at V and 3 bases at J, with 18 bases in the middle. This CDR3 has 15 amino acids.

The sample consisted of blood. This sequence joins TRBV28 and TRBJ2-7; the D is unclear. This sequence was found in a woman aged 25 to 39 with Graves' ophthalmopathy. The CDR3 reads CASRGPTEGYYEQYF. CDR3 DNA: TGTGCCAGCAGAGGGCCTACCGAAGGGTACTACGAGCAGTACTTC.